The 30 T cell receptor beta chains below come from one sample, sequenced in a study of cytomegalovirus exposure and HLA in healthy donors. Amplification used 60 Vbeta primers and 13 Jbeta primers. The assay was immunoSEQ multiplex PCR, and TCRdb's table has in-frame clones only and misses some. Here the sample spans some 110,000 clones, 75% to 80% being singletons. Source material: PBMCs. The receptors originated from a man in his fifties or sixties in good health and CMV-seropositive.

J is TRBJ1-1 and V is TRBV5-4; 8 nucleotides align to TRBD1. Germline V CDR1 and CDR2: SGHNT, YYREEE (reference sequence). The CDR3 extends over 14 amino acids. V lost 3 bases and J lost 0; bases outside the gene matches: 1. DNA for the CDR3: TGTGCCAGCAGCTCGACAGGGGTGAACACTGAAGCTTTCTTT. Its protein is CASSSTGVNTEAFF.

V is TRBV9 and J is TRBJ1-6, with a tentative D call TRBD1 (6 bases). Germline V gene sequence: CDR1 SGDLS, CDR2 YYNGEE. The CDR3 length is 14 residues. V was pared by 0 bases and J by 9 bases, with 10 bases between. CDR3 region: CASSVGQGSSPLHF. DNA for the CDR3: TGTGCCAGCAGCGTAGGGCAGGGGAGTTCACCCCTCCACTTT.

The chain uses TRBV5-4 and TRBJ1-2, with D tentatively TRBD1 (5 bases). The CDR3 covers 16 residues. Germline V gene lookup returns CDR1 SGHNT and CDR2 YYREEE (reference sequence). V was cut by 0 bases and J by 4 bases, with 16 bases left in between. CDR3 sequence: CASSLEVQAPGYGYTF. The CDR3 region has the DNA TGTGCCAGCAGCTTGGAGGTACAGGCCCCTGGCTATGGCTACACCTTC.

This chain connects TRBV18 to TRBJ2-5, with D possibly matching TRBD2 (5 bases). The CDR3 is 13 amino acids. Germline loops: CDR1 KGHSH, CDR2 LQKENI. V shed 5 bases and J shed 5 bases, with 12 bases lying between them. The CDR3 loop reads CASSDYPRETQYF. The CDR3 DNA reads TGTGCCAGCTCAGACTACCCCAGGGAGACCCAGTACTTC. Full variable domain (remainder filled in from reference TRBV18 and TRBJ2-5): NAGVMQNPRHLVRRRGQEARLRCSPMKGHSHVYWYRQLPEEGLKFMVYLQKENIIDESGMPKERFSAEFPKEGPSILRIQQVVRGDSAAYFCASSDYPRETQYFGPGTRLLVL.

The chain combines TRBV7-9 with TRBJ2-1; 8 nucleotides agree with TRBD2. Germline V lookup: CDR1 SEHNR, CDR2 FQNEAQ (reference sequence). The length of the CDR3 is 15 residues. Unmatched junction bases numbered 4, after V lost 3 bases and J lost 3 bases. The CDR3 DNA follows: TGTGCCAGCAGCTTGACGGGGGGGGACTACAATGAGCAGTTCTTC. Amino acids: CASSLTGGDYNEQFF. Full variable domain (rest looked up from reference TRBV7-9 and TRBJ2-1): DTGVSQNPRHKITKRGQNVTFRCDPISEHNRLYWYRQTLGQGPEFLTYFQNEAQLEKSRLLSDRFSAERPKGSFSTLEIQRTEQGDSAMYLCASSLTGGDYNEQFFGPGTRLTVL.

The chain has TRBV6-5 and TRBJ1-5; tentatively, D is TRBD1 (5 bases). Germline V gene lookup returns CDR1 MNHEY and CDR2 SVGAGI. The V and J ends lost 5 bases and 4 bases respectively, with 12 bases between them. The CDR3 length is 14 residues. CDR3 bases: TGTGCCAGCAGTGAAGGCGGGGGAAATCAGCCCCAGCATTTT. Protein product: CASSEGGGNQPQHF.

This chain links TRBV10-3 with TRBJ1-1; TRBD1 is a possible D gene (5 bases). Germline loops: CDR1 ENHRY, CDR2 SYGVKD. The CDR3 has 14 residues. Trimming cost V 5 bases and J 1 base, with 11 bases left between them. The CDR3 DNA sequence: TGTGCCATCAGTCAGGGAGGTGGGAACACTGAAGCTTTCTTT. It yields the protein CAISQGGGNTEAFF.

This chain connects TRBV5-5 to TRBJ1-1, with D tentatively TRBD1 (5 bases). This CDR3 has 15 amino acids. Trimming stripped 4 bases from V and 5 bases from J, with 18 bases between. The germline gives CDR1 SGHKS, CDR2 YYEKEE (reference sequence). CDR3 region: CASSRIRGVGTEAFF. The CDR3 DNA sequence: TGTGCCAGCAGCCGTATAAGGGGTGTCGGGACTGAAGCTTTCTTT.

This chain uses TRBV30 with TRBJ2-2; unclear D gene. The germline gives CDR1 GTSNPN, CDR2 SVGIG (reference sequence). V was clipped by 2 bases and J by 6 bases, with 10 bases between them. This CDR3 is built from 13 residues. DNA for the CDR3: TGTGCCTGGAGTTTCACCAGGCCCGGGGAGCTGTTTTTT. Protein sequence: CAWSFTRPGELFF.

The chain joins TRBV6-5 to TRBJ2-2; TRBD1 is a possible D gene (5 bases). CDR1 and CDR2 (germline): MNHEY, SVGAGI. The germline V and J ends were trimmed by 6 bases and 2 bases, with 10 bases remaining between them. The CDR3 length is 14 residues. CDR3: CASSLGPNTGELFF. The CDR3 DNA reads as TGTGCCAGCAGCTTGGGGCCCAACACCGGGGAGCTGTTTTTT.

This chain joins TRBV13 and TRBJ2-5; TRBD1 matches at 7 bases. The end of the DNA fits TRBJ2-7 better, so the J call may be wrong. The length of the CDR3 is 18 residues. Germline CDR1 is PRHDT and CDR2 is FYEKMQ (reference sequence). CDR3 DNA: TGTGCCAGCATCCATCACTCCAGGGACAGACCTAACTCCTACGAGCAGTACTTC. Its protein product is CASIHHSRDRPNSYEQYF.

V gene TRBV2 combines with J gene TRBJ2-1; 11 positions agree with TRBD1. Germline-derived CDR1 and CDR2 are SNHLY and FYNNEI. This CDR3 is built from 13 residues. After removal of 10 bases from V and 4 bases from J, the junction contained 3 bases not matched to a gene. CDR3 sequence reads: CANGQGAYNEQFF. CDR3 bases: TGTGCCAACGGACAGGGGGCGTACAATGAGCAGTTCTTC.

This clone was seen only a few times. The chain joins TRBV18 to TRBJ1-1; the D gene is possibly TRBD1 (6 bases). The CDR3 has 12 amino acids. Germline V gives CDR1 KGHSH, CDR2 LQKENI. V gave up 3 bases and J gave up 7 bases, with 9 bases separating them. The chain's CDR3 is CASSPLTGEAFF. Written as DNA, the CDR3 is TGTGCCAGCTCACCCCTGACAGGTGAAGCTTTCTTT.

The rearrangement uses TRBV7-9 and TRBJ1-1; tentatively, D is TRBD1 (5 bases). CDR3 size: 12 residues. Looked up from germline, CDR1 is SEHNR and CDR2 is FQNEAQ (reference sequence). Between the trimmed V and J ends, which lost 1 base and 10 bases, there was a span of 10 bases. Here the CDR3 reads CASSLEGAGAFF. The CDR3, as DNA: TGTGCCAGCAGCTTAGAAGGGGCCGGAGCTTTCTTT.

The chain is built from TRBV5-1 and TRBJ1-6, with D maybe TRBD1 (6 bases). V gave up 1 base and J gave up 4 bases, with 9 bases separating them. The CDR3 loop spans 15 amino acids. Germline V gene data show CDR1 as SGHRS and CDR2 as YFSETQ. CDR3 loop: CASSLRDTYNSPLHF. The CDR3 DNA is TGCGCCAGCAGCTTGCGGGACACTTATAATTCACCCCTCCACTTT.

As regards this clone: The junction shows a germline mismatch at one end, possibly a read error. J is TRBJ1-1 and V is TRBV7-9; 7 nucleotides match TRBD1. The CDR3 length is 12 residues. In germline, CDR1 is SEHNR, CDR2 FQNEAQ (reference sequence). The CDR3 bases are TGTTCCAGCACTAACAGGGGCACTGAAGCTTTCTTT. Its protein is CSSTNRGTEAFF.

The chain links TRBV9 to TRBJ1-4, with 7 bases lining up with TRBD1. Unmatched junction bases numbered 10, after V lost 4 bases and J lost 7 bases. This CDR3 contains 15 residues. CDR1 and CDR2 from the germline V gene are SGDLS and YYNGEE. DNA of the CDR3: TGTGCCAGCAGCTTCTCCGGGACAGTAGGTGAAAAACTGTTTTTT. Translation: CASSFSGTVGEKLFF.

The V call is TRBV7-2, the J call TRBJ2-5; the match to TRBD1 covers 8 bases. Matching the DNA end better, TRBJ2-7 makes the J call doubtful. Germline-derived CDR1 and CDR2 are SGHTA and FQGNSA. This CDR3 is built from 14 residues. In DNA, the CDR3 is TGTGCCAGCAGCTTTGCGGACAGGGCCTACGAGCAGTACTTC. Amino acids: CASSFADRAYEQYF.

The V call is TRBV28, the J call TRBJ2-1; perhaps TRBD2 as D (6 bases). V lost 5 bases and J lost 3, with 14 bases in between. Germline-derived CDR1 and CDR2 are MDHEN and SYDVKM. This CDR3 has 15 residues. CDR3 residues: CASSAGTSYYNEQFF. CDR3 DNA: TGTGCCAGCAGTGCGGGGACCTCCTACTACAATGAGCAGTTCTTC. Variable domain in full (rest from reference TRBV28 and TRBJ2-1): DVKVTQSSRYLVKRTGEKVFLECVQDMDHENMFWYRQDPGLGLRLIYFSYDVKMKEKGDIPEGYSVSREKKERFSLILESASTNQTSMYLCASSAGTSYYNEQFFGPGTRLTVL.

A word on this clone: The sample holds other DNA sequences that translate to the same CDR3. CDR3 in amino acids: CASSLDGGAGETQYF. In DNA, the CDR3 is TGTGCCAGCAGCTTAGACGGGGGGGCGGGAGAGACCCAGTACTTC. The genes are TRBV7-2 and TRBJ2-5; 8 positions agree with TRBD2. CDR1 and CDR2 from the germline V gene are SGHTA and FQGNSA. V lost 1 base to trimming and J lost 4 bases; unmatched junction nucleotides: 5. The CDR3 runs to 15 residues.

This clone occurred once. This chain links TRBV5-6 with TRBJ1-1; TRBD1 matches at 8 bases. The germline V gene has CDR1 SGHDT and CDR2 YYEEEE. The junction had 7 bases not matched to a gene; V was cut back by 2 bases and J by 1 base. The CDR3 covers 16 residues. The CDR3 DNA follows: TGTGCCAGCAGCTTTGTCCGCAGGGGGCAGAACACTGAAGCTTTCTTT. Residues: CASSFVRRGQNTEAFF.

The CDR3 is CASSVVAGPARLASGDTQYF. The CDR3 nucleotides are TGTGCCAGCAGCGTAGTAGCAGGGCCGGCCCGACTAGCGTCGGGGGATACGCAGTATTTT. This chain links TRBV9 with TRBJ2-3; 8 nucleotides line up with TRBD2. Losses at the gene ends were 0 bases for V and 6 bases for J; bases not matched to a gene: 21. Germline V gene lookup returns CDR1 SGDLS and CDR2 YYNGEE. The CDR3 is 20 amino acids.

CDR3: CASGSPPRGYEQYF. DNA of the CDR3: TGTGCTAGTGGTTCACCTCCCAGGGGTTACGAGCAGTACTTC. The chain uses TRBV12-5 and TRBJ2-7; TRBD1 might be the D (6 bases). Trimming took 4 bases from V and 4 from J, leaving 14 bases between them. CDR3 length: 14 amino acids. Germline V gives CDR1 LGHNT, CDR2 FRNRAP.

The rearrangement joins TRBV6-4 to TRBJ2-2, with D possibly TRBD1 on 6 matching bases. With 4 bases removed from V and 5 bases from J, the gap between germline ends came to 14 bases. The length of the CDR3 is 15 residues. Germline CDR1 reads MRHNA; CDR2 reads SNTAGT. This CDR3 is CASSAQDRKTGELFF. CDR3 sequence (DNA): TGTGCCAGCAGTGCCCAGGACAGAAAGACCGGGGAGCTGTTTTTT.

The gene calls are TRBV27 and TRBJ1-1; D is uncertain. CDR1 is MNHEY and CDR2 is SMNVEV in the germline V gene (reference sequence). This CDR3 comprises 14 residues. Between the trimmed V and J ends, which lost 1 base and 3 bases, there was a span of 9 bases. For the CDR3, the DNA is TGTGCCAGCAGTTTATGGGGAGTGGACACTGAAGCTTTCTTT. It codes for CASSLWGVDTEAFF.

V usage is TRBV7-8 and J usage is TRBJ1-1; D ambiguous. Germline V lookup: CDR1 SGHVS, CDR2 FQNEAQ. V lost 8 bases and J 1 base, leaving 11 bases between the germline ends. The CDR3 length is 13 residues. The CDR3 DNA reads TGTGCCAGCGGCCAGGATAAGAACACTGAAGCTTTCTTT. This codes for CASGQDKNTEAFF.

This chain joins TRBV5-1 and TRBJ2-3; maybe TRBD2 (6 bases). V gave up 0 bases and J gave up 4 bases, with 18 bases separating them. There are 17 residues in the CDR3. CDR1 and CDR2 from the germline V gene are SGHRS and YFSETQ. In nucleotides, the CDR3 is TGCGCCAGCAGCTTGGGGTCTGGAGGGATGTACCCAGATACGCAGTATTTT. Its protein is CASSLGSGGMYPDTQYF.

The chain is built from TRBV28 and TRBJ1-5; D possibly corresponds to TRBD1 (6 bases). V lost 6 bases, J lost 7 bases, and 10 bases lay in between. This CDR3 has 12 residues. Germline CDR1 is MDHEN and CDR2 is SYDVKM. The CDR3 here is CASRIQGQPQHF. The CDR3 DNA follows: TGTGCCAGCAGAATACAGGGACAGCCCCAGCATTTT.

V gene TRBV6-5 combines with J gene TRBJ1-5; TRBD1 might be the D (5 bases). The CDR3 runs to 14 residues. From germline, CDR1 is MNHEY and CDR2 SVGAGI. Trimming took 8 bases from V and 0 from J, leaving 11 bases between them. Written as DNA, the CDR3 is TGTGCCAGCGGGGACTTTTATAGCAATCAGCCCCAGCATTTT. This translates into CASGDFYSNQPQHF.

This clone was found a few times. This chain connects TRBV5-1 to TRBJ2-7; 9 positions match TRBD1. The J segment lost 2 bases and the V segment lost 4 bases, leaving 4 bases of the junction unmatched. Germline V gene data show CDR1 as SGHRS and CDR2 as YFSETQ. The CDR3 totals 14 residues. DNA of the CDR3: TGCGCCAGCAGCAGGGGACAGGGAGCCTACGAGCAGTACTTC. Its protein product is CASSRGQGAYEQYF.